The entry that follows covers one T cell receptor beta chain sequence. Its antigen is not known. Researchers ran the PCR with 60 Vbeta and 13 Jbeta primers. The data were produced by immunoSEQ multiplex PCR, yet TCRdb's version contains in-frame clones alone and is incomplete. The sample yields about 98,000 clones, roughly 82% seen once. The sample belongs to a study of cytomegalovirus exposure and HLA in healthy donors. Whole-study findings and limits: Earlier analysis looked at TCR beta V segments, and most were productive about 87% or about 30% of the time.

V was pared by 2 bases and J by 11 bases, with 8 bases of the junction left unmatched. Per the germline V gene, CDR1 is SGHVS and CDR2 is FQNEAQ. The CDR3 contains 14 residues. The sequence was collected from a human donor in good health. This chain uses TRBV7-8 with TRBJ2-5; 10 bases agree with TRBD1. The sample comprised PBMCs. DNA of the CDR3: TGTGCCAGCAGCTTACCGGGGACAGGGGTAGAGCAGTACTTC. Translation: CASSLPGTGVEQYF.